The text below deals with one T cell receptor (beta chain). The antigen is undetermined. These data belong to a study of T-cell memory formation after mild COVID-19. As for the study in general: There were largely donor-specific TCR clusters.

Study results and limitations: Some SARS-CoV-2-responding clones were already detected in memory before infection.

Amplification by 5'RACE using constant-segment primers produced TCR alpha and TCR beta cDNA libraries that carried sample barcodes and UMIs. TCRdb re-analysed the 5' RACE reads in MiXCR, keeping a single row per CDR3 protein. The repertoire includes about 270,000 distinct CDR3 sequences, more than 15% of them detected once, and under 25% sits in the top ten. From germline, CDR1 is LNHNV and CDR2 YYDKDF (reference sequence). The CDR3 has 14 residues. The junction had 4 bases not matched to a gene; V was cut back by 3 bases and J by 7 bases. The rearrangement links TRBV15 to TRBJ1-4; 8 nucleotides agree with TRBD1. The specimen sequenced was PBMCs or a T cell subset sorted from them (not recorded which). The clonotype comes from a man between 18 and 29 years old who had mild COVID-19 (a few samples of this study predate the infection). Cell type and time point are not known. CDR3 sequence (DNA): TGTGCCACCAGCAGGGACAGGGCAGTTGAAAAACTGTTTTTT. Translated: CATSRDRAVEKLFF.